These 17 T cell receptor beta chains were sequenced from one sample in a study of PD-L1 blockade in urothelial cancer. This table comes from immunoSEQ multiplex PCR, and its TCRdb copy is limited to in-frame clones, with some not included. The table lists about 56,000 clones, about 85% of them singletons. Time point given: pretreatment peripheral blood. Sample: PBMCs, taken around atezolizumab (anti-PD-L1) treatment. The receptors shown here come from a man between 65 and 79 years old with urothelial cancer.

The chain carries TRBV23-1 and TRBJ2-1; 8 nucleotides align to TRBD1. TRBV23-1 is flagged as an ORF with uncertain function. Trimming took 8 bases from V and 1 from J; bases not matched to a gene: 7. This CDR3 contains 15 residues. CDR3 sequence reads: CASGRGPKSYNEQFF. Written as DNA, the CDR3 is TGCGCCAGCGGCAGGGGGCCAAAATCCTACAATGAGCAGTTCTTC.

The chain recombines TRBV2 with TRBJ1-2, with D possibly TRBD1 on 5 matching bases. This CDR3 has 14 residues. V lost 3 bases to trimming and J lost 0 bases, with 8 bases between them. Germline values: CDR1 SNHLY, CDR2 FYNNEI. CDR3 loop: CASSDRVTNYGYTF. CDR3 nucleotides: TGTGCCAGCAGTGACAGGGTAACTAACTATGGCTACACCTTC. The variable domain in full, completed from reference TRBV2 and TRBJ1-2, reads EPEVTQTPSHQVTQMGQEVILRCVPISNHLYFYWYRQILGQKVEFLVSFYNNEISEKSEIFDDQFSVERPDGSNFTLKIRSTKLEDSAMYFCASSDRVTNYGYTFGSGTRLTVV.

V is TRBV14 and J is TRBJ2-5; TRBD2 matches at 8 bases. The germline V gene encodes CDR1 SGHDN and CDR2 FVKESK. The J segment lost 2 bases and the V segment lost 1 base, leaving 6 bases of the junction unmatched. The CDR3 has 16 amino acids. CDR3 in amino acids: CASSQGGGGLQETQYF. The CDR3 nucleotides read TGTGCCAGCAGCCAAGGAGGCGGGGGGCTTCAAGAGACCCAGTACTTC.

This clone was seen a handful of times. Distinct nucleotide sequences in the sample also encode this CDR3. The chain is built from TRBV6-1 and TRBJ2-5; 11 nucleotides line up with TRBD2. The CDR3 has 15 amino acids. The V gene end was trimmed by 2 bases and the J gene end by 2 bases; junction bases not matched to a gene: 1. Germline V gene sequence: CDR1 MNHNS, CDR2 SASEGT. DNA for the CDR3: TGTGCCAGCAGTGAATTAGCGGGAGGGCAAGAGACCCAGTACTTC. Encoded protein: CASSELAGGQETQYF.

This sequence joins TRBV27 and TRBJ2-7; D is perhaps TRBD2 (5 bases). Between the trimmed V and J ends, which lost 2 bases and 2 bases, there was a span of 19 bases. In germline, CDR1 is MNHEY, CDR2 SMNVEV (reference sequence). The CDR3 covers 17 residues. This CDR3 reads CASSLKTPAAEAYEQYF. CDR3 DNA sequence: TGTGCCAGCAGTTTAAAAACTCCGGCGGCGGAGGCCTACGAGCAGTACTTC.

The chain uses TRBV5-3 and TRBJ2-7, with no clear D. TRBV5-3 falls under the ORF class, with uncertain function. There are 12 residues in the CDR3. V was clipped by 8 bases and J by 1 base, with 10 bases between them. CDR3 DNA: TGTGCCAGCCTGAACAGTTCCTACGAGCAGTACTTC. This sequence encodes CASLNSSYEQYF.

The CDR3 nucleotides read TGTGCCACCTCGGGACTAGCGGGAGAAGAGACCCAGTACTTC. Translation gives CATSGLAGEETQYF. This chain uses TRBV10-3 with TRBJ2-5; TRBD2 agrees at 14 bases. The CDR3 sequence is 14 residues long. Unmatched junction bases numbered 4, after V lost 10 bases and J lost 3 bases. In germline, CDR1 is ENHRY, CDR2 SYGVKD.

The J gene is TRBJ2-5, the V gene TRBV5-1; TRBD2 matches at 9 bases. The germline CDR1 and CDR2 sequences are SGHRS and YFSETQ. The CDR3 totals 14 residues. J was trimmed by 3 bases and V by 4 bases; bases with no gene match: 4. This chain's CDR3 is CASSPGTSKETQYF. CDR3 bases: TGCGCCAGCAGCCCCGGGACTAGCAAAGAGACCCAGTACTTC.

V usage is TRBV6-6 and J usage is TRBJ2-7; 8 nucleotides agree with TRBD2. Trimming removed 2 bases from V and 2 bases from J; junction bases left unmatched: 8. Germline V gives CDR1 MNHNY, CDR2 SVGAGI (reference sequence). The CDR3 has 16 amino acids. This CDR3 reads CASSYGWGLDAYEQYF. DNA of the CDR3: TGTGCCAGCAGTTACGGGTGGGGACTAGACGCCTACGAGCAGTACTTC.

The rearrangement links TRBV5-1 to TRBJ2-7; tentative D call: TRBD1 (5 bases). The CDR3 totals 12 residues. V was cut by 5 bases and J by 5 bases, with 11 bases left in between. Per the germline V gene, CDR1 is SGHRS and CDR2 is YFSETQ. In DNA form, the CDR3 reads TGCGCCAGCAGAAAGGACAATCACGAGCAGTACTTC. Translated, it gives CASRKDNHEQYF.

This CDR3 is CASSLGGGSSTDTQYF. CDR3 DNA: TGCGCCAGCAGCTTGGGCGGAGGATCTAGCACAGATACGCAGTATTTT. The chain is built from TRBV5-1 and TRBJ2-3; a weak D match, TRBD2 (5 bases). Germline V gene sequence: CDR1 SGHRS, CDR2 YFSETQ. The CDR3 sequence is 16 residues long. V lost 0 bases to trimming and J lost 0 bases, with 11 bases between them.

The gene calls are TRBV5-1 and TRBJ2-7, with 10 bases matching TRBD2. The CDR3 is made up of 14 amino acids. The germline CDR1 and CDR2 sequences are SGHRS and YFSETQ. J gave up 3 bases and V 3 bases, and 3 bases lay outside the gene matches. This CDR3 reads CASSSSGSLYEQYF. Written as DNA, the CDR3 is TGCGCCAGCAGCTCTAGCGGGAGCCTCTACGAGCAGTACTTC.

This chain connects TRBV7-8 to TRBJ1-2, with 8 bases aligning to TRBD1. This CDR3 comprises 17 residues. V shed 2 bases, J shed 7 bases, and the junction held 15 bases outside the gene matches. The germline V gene has CDR1 SGHVS and CDR2 FQNEAQ. CDR3 DNA sequence: TGTGCCAGCAGCTTATTAGTCGAGGCAGGGGGCCGCGGTGGCTACACCTTC. It specifies CASSLLVEAGGRGGYTF.

The gene calls are TRBV18 and TRBJ2-2, with D perhaps TRBD2 (6 bases). Germline CDR1 is KGHSH and CDR2 is LQKENI. Between the trimmed V and J ends, which lost 2 bases and 4 bases, there was a span of 11 bases. CDR3 length equals 15 residues. The chain's CDR3 is CASSPAGRGTGELFF. As DNA, the CDR3 is TGTGCCAGCTCACCAGCGGGGCGAGGCACCGGGGAGCTGTTTTTT.

The chain has TRBV5-1 and TRBJ1-2, with 8 bases aligning to TRBD1. CDR1 and CDR2 (germline): SGHRS, YFSETQ. The J segment lost 4 bases and the V segment lost 4 bases, leaving 6 bases of the junction unmatched. The CDR3 sequence is 14 residues long. DNA of the CDR3: TGCGCCAGCAGCCCCAGACAGGGGAGCTATGGCTACACCTTC. Protein sequence: CASSPRQGSYGYTF.

This clone was seen more than once but under ten times. The rearrangement uses TRBV5-8 and TRBJ1-5; 9 bases are shared with TRBD1. The CDR3 runs 17 residues. Per the germline V gene, CDR1 is SGHTS and CDR2 is YDEGEE. With V trimmed by 3 bases and J by 0 bases, 7 bases remained unmatched. This CDR3 is CASSSTGGRDSNQPQHF. The CDR3 DNA is TGTGCCAGCAGCTCGACAGGGGGTCGGGATAGCAATCAGCCCCAGCATTTT.

This chain links TRBV7-2 with TRBJ1-2; no clear D. Germline V CDR1 and CDR2: SGHTA, FQGNSA. The CDR3 extends over 14 amino acids. V lost 2 bases and J lost 0, with 7 bases in between. The DNA for the CDR3 is TGTGCCAGCAGCTTATCAGGTTCTAACTATGGCTACACCTTC. Its translation: CASSLSGSNYGYTF.